This TCR beta chain is from a study of identical twins' blood T cells. Study-level points and caveats: Environmental influences on twin similarity could not be excluded. Shared CDR3 clonotype counts tracked mainly the product of cloneset sizes.

The V end lost 6 bases, the J end lost 2 bases, and 17 bases lay between the germline ends. The germline CDR1 and CDR2 sequences are SNHLY and FYNNEI. The CDR3 consists of 16 residues. There are a few counts of this clonotype. Its antigen remains unknown. Three pairs of healthy female monozygous twins were the donors. Study processing details: Each donor had about 95,000 to nearly 550,000 clonotypes. MiXCR, run by TCRdb on the 5' RACE reads, gives a single entry per CDR3 protein. The V and J calls and clone size are TCRdb's, not the authors'. Among fewer than 450,000 distinct CDR3 sequences listed, more than 25% were seen once.

The sample was PBMCs. This receptor was identified in a woman aged 18 to 50 in good health. This chain uses TRBV2 with TRBJ1-5; the D gene is possibly TRBD1 (5 bases). CDR3 coding DNA: TGTGCCAGCAGCGGCCCGGGGCGGGGTGGCAATCAGCCCCAGCATTTT. Residues: CASSGPGRGGNQPQHF.